Listed here are 9 T cell receptor beta chains from one sample, sequenced in a study of T cells in localized non-small cell lung cancer. Using immunoSEQ multiplex PCR, the repertoire was profiled, and TCRdb retains in-frame clones only, with some absent. The top ten clones hold about 7.2% of a sample with about 36,000 clones, about 83% of them seen once. The sample here was peripheral blood, taken before any cancer treatment. Receptors originate from a woman aged 40-75 years with stage I lung adenocarcinoma.

The chain carries TRBV19 and TRBJ1-2, with TRBD1 matching 7 bases. This CDR3 is 16 amino acids long. Unmatched junction bases numbered 11, after V lost 5 bases and J lost 2 bases. Germline CDR1 LNHDA, CDR2 SQIVND (reference sequence). CDR3 loop: CASSAGTGTVNYGYTF. CDR3 nucleotides: TGTGCCAGTAGTGCCGGTACCGGGACAGTCAACTATGGCTACACCTTC.

This rearrangement joins TRBV29-1 to TRBJ2-7; 7 bases agree with TRBD1. Germline V gives CDR1 SQVTM, CDR2 ANQGSEA. This CDR3 contains 14 residues. Trimming removed 7 bases from V and 1 base from J; junction bases left unmatched: 10. CDR3 DNA sequence: TGCAGCGCTCGGACAGGTGGTTCTTCCTACGAGCAGTACTTC. Protein sequence: CSARTGGSSYEQYF.

This rearrangement joins TRBV19 to TRBJ2-2, with 9 bases fitting TRBD1. V lost 3 bases and J lost 4; bases outside the gene matches: 9. The CDR3 has 17 residues. Germline CDR1 and CDR2: LNHDA and SQIVND (reference sequence). In DNA form, the CDR3 reads TGTGCCAGTAGTATGTCTCAGGGACAGGGCGGCACCGGGGAGCTGTTTTTT. This sequence encodes CASSMSQGQGGTGELFF.

V usage is TRBV7-2 and J usage is TRBJ2-5; D not certain. Per the germline V gene, CDR1 is SGHTA and CDR2 is FQGNSA. Trimming stripped 5 bases from V and 5 bases from J, with 12 bases between. The CDR3 totals 13 residues. In DNA, the CDR3 is TGTGCCAGCAGCCCGCGATCTAGGGAGACCCAGTACTTC. This translates into CASSPRSRETQYF.

The rearrangement joins TRBV2 to TRBJ2-2, with D perhaps TRBD1 or TRBD2 (5 bases each). CDR1 SNHLY and CDR2 FYNNEI come from the germline V gene. Trimming left V 5 bases short and J 8 bases short, with 15 bases between. The CDR3 has 14 amino acids. The CDR3 DNA reads TGTGCCAGCAGTCCCCAGCACAGGACTGGGGAGCTGTTTTTT. Translated, it gives CASSPQHRTGELFF.

The rearrangement uses TRBV27 and TRBJ1-1, with 9 bases identical to TRBD1. This CDR3 is built from 20 residues. Germline V gene data show CDR1 as MNHEY and CDR2 as SMNVEV (reference sequence). Losses at the gene ends were 3 bases for V and 1 base for J; bases not matched to a gene: 18. The CDR3 DNA follows: TGTGCCAGCAGTTTGTTCGGGACAGGGCGCCTCGAAACACCGAACACTGAAGCTTTCTTT. Translated, it gives CASSLFGTGRLETPNTEAFF.

V and J are TRBV27 and TRBJ2-4; D might be TRBD1 (6 bases). V was trimmed by 2 bases and J by 5 bases, leaving 10 bases between them. The CDR3 sequence is 14 residues long. The germline CDR1 and CDR2 sequences are MNHEY and SMNVEV (reference sequence). This chain's CDR3 is CASSLRAGENIQYF. The CDR3 nucleotides read TGTGCCAGCAGTTTAAGGGCAGGGGAAAACATTCAGTACTTC.

The chain links TRBV5-1 to TRBJ1-1; D perhaps matches TRBD1 (5 bases). Trimming removed 3 bases from V and 1 base from J, with 10 bases in between. Germline CDR1 and CDR2: SGHRS and YFSETQ. The CDR3 extends over 14 amino acids. Written as DNA, the CDR3 is TGCGCCAGCAGCTCCTCCCAGGGGAACACTGAAGCTTTCTTT. Residues: CASSSSQGNTEAFF.

V gene TRBV6-1 combines with J gene TRBJ1-1; a weak D match, TRBD1 (5 bases). CDR3 length: 15 residues. The V end lost 6 bases, the J end lost 8 bases, and 22 bases lay between the germline ends. Germline CDR1 and CDR2: MNHNS and SASEGT. CDR3 nucleotides: TGTGCCAGCAGAGGGACCGGTTCGCGGTACGCCGAAGCTTTCTTT. This codes for CASRGTGSRYAEAFF.